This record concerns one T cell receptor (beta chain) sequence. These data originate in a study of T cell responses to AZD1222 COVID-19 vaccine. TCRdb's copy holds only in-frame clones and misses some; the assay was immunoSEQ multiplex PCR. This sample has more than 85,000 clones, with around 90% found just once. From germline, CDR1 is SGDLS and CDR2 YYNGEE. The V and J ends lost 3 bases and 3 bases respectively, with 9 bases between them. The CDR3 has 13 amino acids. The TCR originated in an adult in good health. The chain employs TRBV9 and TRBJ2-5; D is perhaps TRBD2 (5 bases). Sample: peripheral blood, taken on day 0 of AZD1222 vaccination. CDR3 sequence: CASSAGLKETQYF. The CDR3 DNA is TGTGCCAGCAGCGCCGGACTTAAAGAGACCCAGTACTTC.